This TCR beta chain was identified during a study of cytomegalovirus exposure and HLA in healthy donors. The study's findings and limits: TCR association rates varied by HLA locus in a later analysis, with DRB1 highest and HLA-C lowest. The listing of fewer than 200 TCR beta chains classed them as cytomegalovirus-associated. Likely technical artifact: a cluster of highly shared sequence variants.

The PCR used 60 Vbeta and 13 Jbeta primers. Profiling relied on immunoSEQ multiplex PCR, and the TCRdb table lists in-frame clones only, not all of them. The repertoire holds roughly 160,000 clones, with roughly 84% as singletons. Germline CDR1 and CDR2: MNHNS and SASEGT. The CDR3 consists of 14 residues. V was clipped by 7 bases and J by 6 bases; unmatched bases: 6. As for this clone: Its target is unknown.

The V gene is TRBV6-1, the J gene TRBJ1-3, with 10 bases aligning to TRBD1. Sequencing input: PBMCs. The clonotype comes from a man aged 25-45 years in good health and CMV-seronegative. Here the CDR3 reads CASTWDRGENTIYF. CDR3 coding DNA: TGTGCCAGCACCTGGGACAGGGGTGAAAACACCATATATTTT.